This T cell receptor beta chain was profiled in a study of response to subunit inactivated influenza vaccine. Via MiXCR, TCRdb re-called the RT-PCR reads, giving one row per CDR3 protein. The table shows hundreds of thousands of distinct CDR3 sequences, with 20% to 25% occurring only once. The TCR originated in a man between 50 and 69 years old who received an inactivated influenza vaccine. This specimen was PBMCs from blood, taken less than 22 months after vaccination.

The CDR3 nucleotides are TGCAGCGTTGCTGAAATTGGACAGGGGGCAGGTGACTACACCTTC. Translated, it gives CSVAEIGQGAGDYTF. The chain joins TRBV29-1 to TRBJ1-2; the match to TRBD1 covers 11 bases. The CDR3 extends over 15 amino acids. CDR1 is SQVTM and CDR2 is ANQGSEA in the germline V gene. Losses at the gene ends were 4 bases for V and 10 bases for J; bases not matched to a gene: 14.